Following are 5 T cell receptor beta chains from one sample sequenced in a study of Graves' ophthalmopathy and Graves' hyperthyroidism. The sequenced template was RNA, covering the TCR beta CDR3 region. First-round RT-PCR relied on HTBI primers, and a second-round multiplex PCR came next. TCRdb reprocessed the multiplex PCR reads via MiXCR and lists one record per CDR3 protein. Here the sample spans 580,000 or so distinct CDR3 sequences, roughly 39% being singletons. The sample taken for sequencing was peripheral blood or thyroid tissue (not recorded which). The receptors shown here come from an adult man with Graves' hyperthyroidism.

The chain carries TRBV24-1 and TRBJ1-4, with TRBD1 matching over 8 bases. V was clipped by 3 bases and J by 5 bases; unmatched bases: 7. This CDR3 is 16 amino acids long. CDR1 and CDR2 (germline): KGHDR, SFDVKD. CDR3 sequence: CATSDLGDRLNEKLFF. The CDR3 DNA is TGTGCCACCAGTGATCTGGGGGACAGGTTAAATGAAAAACTGTTTTTT.

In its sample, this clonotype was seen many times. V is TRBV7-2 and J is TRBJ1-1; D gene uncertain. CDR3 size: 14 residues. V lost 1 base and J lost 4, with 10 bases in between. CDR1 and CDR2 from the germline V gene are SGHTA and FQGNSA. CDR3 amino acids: CASSLDPWRTEAFF. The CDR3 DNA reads TGTGCCAGCAGCTTAGATCCGTGGCGCACTGAAGCTTTCTTT.

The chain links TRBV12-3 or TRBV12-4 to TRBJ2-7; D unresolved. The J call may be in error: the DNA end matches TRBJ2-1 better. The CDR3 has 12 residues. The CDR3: CASSLIGNEQFF. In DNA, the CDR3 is TGTGCCAGCAGTTTAATAGGGAATGAGCAGTTCTTC.

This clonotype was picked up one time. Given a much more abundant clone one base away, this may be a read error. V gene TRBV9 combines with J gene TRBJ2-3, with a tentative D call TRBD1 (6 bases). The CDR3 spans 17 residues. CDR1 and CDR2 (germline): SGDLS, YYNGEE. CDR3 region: CASSVEGVGGFTDAQYF. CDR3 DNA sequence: TGTGCCAGCAGCGTAGAGGGGGTTGGGGGTTTCACAGATGCGCAGTATTTT. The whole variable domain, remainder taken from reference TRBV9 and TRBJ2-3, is DSGVTQTPKHLITATGQRVTLRCSPRSGDLSVYWYQQSLDQGLQFLIQYYNGEERAKGNILERFSAQQFPDLHSELNLSSLELGDSALYFCASSVEGVGGFTDAQYFGPGTRLTVL.

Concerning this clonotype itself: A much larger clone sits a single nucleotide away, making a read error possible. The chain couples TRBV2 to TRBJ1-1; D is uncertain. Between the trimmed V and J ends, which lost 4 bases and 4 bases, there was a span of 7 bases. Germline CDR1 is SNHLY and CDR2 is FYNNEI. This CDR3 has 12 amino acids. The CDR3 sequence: CASSGRGTEAFF. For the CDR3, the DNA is TGTGCCAGCAGTGGACGGGGCACTGAAGCTTTCTTT. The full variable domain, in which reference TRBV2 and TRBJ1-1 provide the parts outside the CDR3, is EPEVTQTPSHQVTQMGQEVILRCVPISNHLYFYWYRQILGQKVEFLVSFYNNEISEKSEIFDDQFSVERPDGSNFTLKIRSTKLEDSAMYFCASSGRGTEAFFGQGTRLTVV.